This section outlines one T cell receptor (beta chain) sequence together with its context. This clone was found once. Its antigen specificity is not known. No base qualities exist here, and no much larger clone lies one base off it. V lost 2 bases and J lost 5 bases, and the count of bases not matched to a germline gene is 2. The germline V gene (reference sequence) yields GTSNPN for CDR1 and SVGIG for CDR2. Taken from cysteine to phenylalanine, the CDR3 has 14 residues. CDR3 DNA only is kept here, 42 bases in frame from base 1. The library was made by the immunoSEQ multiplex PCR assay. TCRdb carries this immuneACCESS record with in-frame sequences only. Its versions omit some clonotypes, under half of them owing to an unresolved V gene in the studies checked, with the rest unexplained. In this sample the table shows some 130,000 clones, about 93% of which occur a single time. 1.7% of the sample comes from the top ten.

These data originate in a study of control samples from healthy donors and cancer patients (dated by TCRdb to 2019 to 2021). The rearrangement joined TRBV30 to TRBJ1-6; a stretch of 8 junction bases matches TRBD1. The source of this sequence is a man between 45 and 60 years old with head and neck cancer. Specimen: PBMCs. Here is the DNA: TGTGCCTGGAGTAAGGACAGGGATAATTCACCCCTCCACTTT. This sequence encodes CAWSKDRDNSPLHF.